This TCR beta chain came from a study of vaccination effects on CD4 cells after COVID-19. Germline V gene sequence: CDR1 SGHRS, CDR2 YFSETQ. V lost 2 bases, J lost 5 bases, and 16 bases lay in between. The CDR3 runs 15 residues. In the ViraFEST assay, antigen-specific CD4+ clonotypes were identified by expansion after peptide-pool stimulation. Following a roughly 9-day culture, CD4+ T cells were purified. Nobody among the vaccine recipients had prior SARS-CoV-2 infection (nucleocapsid antibodies were negative). Around 2.1 million PBMC per well were cultured with around 10 IU/ml IL-2 and around 9.4 ug/ml peptides. A half-medium replacement with IL-2 medium was carried out on days 3 and 7. Clones were read by immunoSEQ multiplex PCR, and TCRdb kept only the in-frame ones, dropping some. The sample carries 26,000 or so clones, approximately 80% recorded once. Remarks on this clone: Its antigen is not identified.

The TCR sequence derives from a human donor who received a COVID-19 vaccine. The sequenced sample was CD4+ T cells from PBMCs cultured with HCoV-NL63 spike peptides, obtained before COVID-19 vaccination. V usage is TRBV5-1 and J usage is TRBJ2-5; D unresolved. CDR3 in amino acids: CASSFVYLWFETQYF. The CDR3 coding sequence is TGCGCCAGCAGCTTTGTTTACCTCTGGTTCGAGACCCAGTACTTC.